Sequencing of this TCR beta chain was carried out in a study of neurological immune-mediated disorders. Using its own MiXCR run on the 5' RACE reads, TCRdb lists one record per CDR3 protein. The data contain about 50,000 distinct CDR3 sequences, approximately 3% of them singletons. Trimming cost V 2 bases and J 0 bases, with 8 bases left between them. Germline V CDR1 and CDR2: SGHTA, FQGNSA. This CDR3 spans 14 amino acids. This clonotype appeared many times. Likely a read error: the CDR3 ends without its conserved phenylalanine or tryptophan. Material for sequencing was PBMCs. The chain employs TRBV7-2 and TRBJ2-7; D is unclear. The receptor's source is a woman in her forties or fifties with multiple sclerosis. CDR3 nucleotide sequence: TGTGCCAGCAGCTTAATTCCCGGCTCCTACGAGCAGTACGGC. The encoded protein is CASSLIPGSYEQYG.